This T cell receptor beta chain was captured in a study of a mutant IDH1 vaccine in newly diagnosed glioma. TCRdb's table, derived via immunoSEQ multiplex PCR, lists solely in-frame clones and lacks some. The sample holds about 54,000 clones, about 81% seen once. CDR1 and CDR2 (germline): MNHNS, SASEGT. This CDR3 contains 13 residues. V was cut by 1 base and J by 14 bases, with 12 bases left in between. In the case of this clone: The target antigen is unknown.

Indicated time point: week 5, during vaccination. Every single dose of the vaccine, 300 ug of mutant IDH1 20-mer peptide, came with topical imiquimod. The genes are TRBV6-1 and TRBJ1-6, with D unclear. The source was PBMCs, collected from a glioma patient whose treatment included an IDH1 peptide vaccine. The sequence was obtained from a man aged 25 to 40 with glioma. CDR3 sequence: CASSEGWELALHF. The CDR3 region has the DNA TGTGCCAGCAGTGAAGGTTGGGAATTGGCCCTCCACTTT.